These T cell receptor beta chains were read from a single sample in a study of T cell responses to AZD1222 COVID-19 vaccine. Profiled with immunoSEQ multiplex PCR; TCRdb holds only in-frame clones, not every one. This sample has over 120,000 clones; 93% occur once, and the top ten carry less than 15%. Sequenced material: peripheral blood, taken after recovery from COVID-19. The receptors derive from an adult who had recovered from COVID-19. Both conserved end residues are part of each CDR3. The D gene is left open where the match is weak. Clone size appears in some rows only: once, few, many, or a class for an expanded clone.

v_call,cdr3_length,j_call,d_call,clone_size,cdr3_aa,cdr3_nt
TRBV28,18,TRBJ2-2,-,-,CASSFGWGHPMNTGELFF,TGTGCCAGCAGTTTCGGTTGGGGACATCCTATGAACACCGGGGAGCTGTTTTTT
TRBV7-9,14,TRBJ1-4,-,-,CASSLGRINEKLFF,TGTGCCAGCAGCTTAGGGAGGATTAATGAAAAACTGTTTTTT
TRBV3-1/TRBV3-2,20,TRBJ1-6,TRBD1,-,CASSRNRGTGLSSYNSPLHF,TGTGCCAGCAGCCGTAACCGTGGGACAGGGCTCAGCTCCTATAATTCACCCCTCCACTTT
TRBV2,14,TRBJ2-3,-,once,CASSALGNLDTQYF,TGTGCCAGCAGTGCGTTGGGTAATCTGGATACGCAGTATTTT
TRBV5-1,16,TRBJ2-2,TRBD1,-,CASSLGDRVNTGELFF,TGCGCCAGCAGCTTGGGGGACAGGGTTAACACCGGGGAGCTGTTTTTT
TRBV3-1/TRBV3-2,13,TRBJ2-3,-,-,CASSQELGGTQYF,TGTGCCAGCAGCCAAGAACTCGGAGGTACGCAGTATTTT
TRBV2,15,TRBJ2-1,TRBD2,-,CASSDPTSGKGEQFF,TGTGCCAGCAGTGACCCGACTAGCGGGAAAGGTGAGCAGTTCTTC
TRBV12-5,17,TRBJ2-1,TRBD2,-,CASGLAIAGAPYNEQFF,TGTGCTAGTGGTTTGGCCATAGCGGGAGCTCCCTACAATGAGCAGTTCTTC
TRBV6-5,13,TRBJ1-6,-,-,CASNGKYNSPLHF,TGTGCCAGCAATGGGAAATATAATTCACCCCTCCACTTT
TRBV28,15,TRBJ2-7,TRBD1,-,CASTSPGQGAHEQYF,TGTGCCAGCACCAGCCCCGGACAGGGGGCCCACGAGCAGTACTTC
TRBV11-2,16,TRBJ2-1,-,once,CASSLGGNAVYNEQFF,TGTGCCAGCAGCTTAGGAGGGAACGCGGTCTACAATGAGCAGTTCTTC
TRBV6-4,11,TRBJ2-3,-,-,CASSDTDTQYF,TGTGCCAGCAGTGATACAGATACGCAGTATTTT
TRBV19,15,TRBJ2-7,TRBD2,-,CASSIGLAVAYEQYF,TGTGCCAGTAGTATAGGGCTAGCGGTTGCCTACGAGCAGTACTTC
TRBV9,15,TRBJ1-2,TRBD1,-,CASSVALTGERGYTF,TGTGCCAGCAGCGTAGCCCTGACAGGGGAGCGGGGCTACACCTTC
TRBV7-3,16,TRBJ2-1,TRBD1,once,CASSLRGQGARNEQFF,TGTGCCAGCAGCCTAAGGGGACAGGGGGCGCGTAATGAGCAGTTCTTC
TRBV19,16,TRBJ2-2,TRBD1,-,CASSTPTGTDTGELFF,TGTGCCAGTAGTACTCCGACAGGGACCGACACCGGGGAGCTGTTTTTT
TRBV6-5,11,TRBJ2-7,-,-,CASSLWGEQYF,TGTGCCAGCAGTCTATGGGGCGAGCAGTACTTC
TRBV2,17,TRBJ2-3,TRBD2,-,CASSDPGLAVSTDTQYF,TGTGCCAGCAGTGATCCGGGACTAGCGGTTAGCACAGATACGCAGTATTTT
TRBV4-1,17,TRBJ2-7,-,-,CASSQEYQGPPAYEQYF,TGCGCCAGCAGCCAGGAATACCAGGGACCGCCGGCCTACGAGCAGTACTTC
TRBV4-1,14,TRBJ2-7,-,-,CASSQGPFNYEQYF,TGCGCCAGCAGCCAGGGACCGTTTAACTACGAGCAGTACTTC
TRBV3-1/TRBV3-2,13,TRBJ2-1,-,-,CASSQGSTTLLFF,TGTGCCAGCAGCCAAGGTTCGACTACCCTCTTGTTCTTC
TRBV11-2,14,TRBJ1-2,TRBD1,-,CASSLTGGDYGYTF,TGTGCCAGCAGCTTGACAGGGGGCGACTATGGCTACACCTTC
TRBV10-3,16,TRBJ1-4,-,-,CAISGQQGATNEKLFF,TGTGCCATCAGTGGGCAACAGGGCGCAACTAATGAAAAACTGTTTTTT
TRBV11-2,16,TRBJ2-1,TRBD2,-,CASSLAQARGVNEQFF,TGTGCCAGCAGCTTAGCGCAAGCACGGGGGGTAAATGAGCAGTTCTTC
TRBV27,13,TRBJ1-2,-,-,CASSSSGYRGYTF,TGTGCCAGCAGTTCCTCAGGGTATAGGGGCTACACCTTC